These 29 T cell receptor beta chains share one sample of origin, sequenced in a study of blood T cell repertoires in COVID-19. Assay used: immunoSEQ multiplex PCR; TCRdb lists only in-frame clones, some missing. The sample contains some 86,000 clones, roughly 83% of which appear only once. The sequenced sample consisted of peripheral blood. These receptors were obtained from a woman of 80 years or more with active or convalescent COVID-19.

This clone has more than one count but fewer than ten. The rearrangement links TRBV2 to TRBJ1-1; D call uncertain. This CDR3 comprises 13 residues. Deletions cut 3 bases from V and 5 bases from J, with 10 bases between. CDR1 and CDR2 (germline): SNHLY, FYNNEI. The CDR3 here is CASSDIVVTEAFF. The CDR3 DNA reads TGTGCCAGCAGTGATATCGTAGTTACTGAAGCTTTCTTT.

The V and J genes are TRBV24-1 and TRBJ2-5; D unclear. The V gene lost 1 base and the J gene lost 0 bases, with 5 bases spanning the gap. In germline, CDR1 is KGHDR, CDR2 SFDVKD. CDR3 length equals 14 residues. CDR3 nucleotide sequence: TGTGCCACCAGTGATTTTCAGGACCAAGAGACCCAGTACTTC. This codes for CATSDFQDQETQYF.

The chain carries TRBV12-3 or TRBV12-4 and TRBJ1-1, with D perhaps TRBD1 (5 bases). The CDR3 is made up of 13 amino acids. Trimming took 1 base from V and 5 from J, leaving 8 bases between them. This CDR3 reads CASSLGTITEAFF. The CDR3 coding sequence is TGTGCCAGCAGTTTAGGGACAATAACTGAAGCTTTCTTT.

Only one count was recorded for this clone. The chain joins TRBV2 to TRBJ1-4; TRBD1 might be the D (5 bases). V shed 0 bases and J shed 8 bases, with 13 bases lying between them. The germline gives CDR1 SNHLY, CDR2 FYNNEI. The CDR3 totals 15 residues. DNA for the CDR3: TGTGCCAGCAGTGAAGCTCAGGGAGGGGCAGAAAAACTGTTTTTT. This sequence encodes CASSEAQGGAEKLFF.

The chain links TRBV2 to TRBJ2-2, with a weak D call TRBD2 (6 bases). The length of the CDR3 is 16 residues. V lost 5 bases, J lost 0 bases, and 13 bases lay in between. CDR1 and CDR2 from the germline V gene are SNHLY and FYNNEI. The CDR3 reads CASSLSGGTNTGELFF. The CDR3 coding sequence is TGTGCCAGCAGTCTCTCTGGCGGGACGAACACCGGGGAGCTGTTTTTT.

The chain uses TRBV5-8 and TRBJ1-2; D gene ambiguous. The CDR3 length is 12 residues. Germline V gene sequence: CDR1 SGHTS, CDR2 YDEGEE. V lost 1 base and J lost 8, with 9 bases in between. CDR3 bases: TGTGCCAGCAGCTTGAGAAGAGGCGGCTACACCTTC. Its protein product is CASSLRRGGYTF.

CDR3 residues: CASSQQDRSYNEQFF. DNA for the CDR3: TGCGCCAGCAGCCAGCAAGACAGAAGCTACAATGAGCAGTTCTTC. The chain combines TRBV5-1 with TRBJ2-1; D may be TRBD1 (5 bases). Germline assignment: CDR1 SGHRS and CDR2 YFSETQ. V was clipped by 4 bases and J by 3 bases, with 14 bases between them. This CDR3 contains 15 residues.

The chain couples TRBV7-3 to TRBJ2-2; 13 bases agree with TRBD2. V gave up 7 bases and J gave up 6 bases; unmatched junction bases: 2. The CDR3 is 14 residues long. Germline loops: CDR1 SGHTA, CDR2 FQGTGA. This CDR3 is CASKLAGGPGELFF. CDR3 nucleotides: TGTGCCAGCAAACTAGCGGGAGGGCCCGGGGAGCTGTTTTTT. The full variable domain, with the rest looked up from reference TRBV7-3 and TRBJ2-2, is GAGVSQTPSNKVTEKGKYVELRCDPISGHTALYWYRQSLGQGPEFLIYFQGTGAADDSGLPNDRFFAVRPEGSVSTLKIQRTERGDSAVYLCASKLAGGPGELFFGEGSRLTVL.

CDR3 in DNA: TGTGCCAGCAGCTACATTCCAAATCAGCCCCAGCATTTT. The encoded protein is CASSYIPNQPQHF. V usage is TRBV7-3 and J usage is TRBJ1-5; D gene uncertain. The length of the CDR3 is 13 residues. Per the germline V gene, CDR1 is SGHTA and CDR2 is FQGTGA. V was shortened by 4 bases and J by 4 bases, with 8 bases between the two germline ends.

This chain links TRBV11-3 with TRBJ2-1; D ambiguous. V gave up 2 bases and J gave up 7 bases, with 12 bases separating them. Germline V gene sequence: CDR1 SGHNT, CDR2 YENEEA. This CDR3 spans 14 amino acids. The CDR3 is CASSLNSQLNEQFF. The CDR3, as DNA: TGTGCCAGCAGCTTAAATTCACAGTTGAATGAGCAGTTCTTC.

The chain has TRBV6-1 and TRBJ2-7; 12 bases map to TRBD2. Per the germline V gene, CDR1 is MNHNS and CDR2 is SASEGT. This CDR3 spans 19 amino acids. Trimming removed 0 bases from V and 8 bases from J; junction bases left unmatched: 17. The CDR3 protein is CASSEALPSLAGGYTKQYF. Written as DNA, the CDR3 is TGTGCCAGCAGTGAAGCTTTACCCTCACTAGCGGGGGGCTATACAAAGCAGTACTTC.

This clone was detected only a few times. The rearrangement links TRBV6-2 or TRBV6-3 to TRBJ1-4; D perhaps matches TRBD1 (5 bases). There are 16 residues in the CDR3. The germline gives CDR1 MNHEY, CDR2 SVGEGT. V was pared by 2 bases and J by 1 base, with 11 bases between. The CDR3 spells CASSYGPGGTNEKLFF. Here the CDR3 DNA reads TGTGCCAGCAGTTACGGGCCGGGGGGAACTAATGAAAAACTGTTTTTT.

The chain employs TRBV5-1 and TRBJ2-7; possible D gene TRBD1, 6 bases. Germline V lookup: CDR1 SGHRS, CDR2 YFSETQ. The CDR3 is made up of 15 amino acids. V was trimmed by 0 bases and J by 0 bases, leaving 10 bases between them. In DNA, the CDR3 is TGCGCCAGCAGCTTGGAATCGGACAGCTCCTACGAGCAGTACTTC. Translating it yields CASSLESDSSYEQYF.

The V gene is TRBV3-1 (or the pseudogene TRBV3-2), the J gene TRBJ2-7; D might be TRBD1 (6 bases). The CDR3 runs to 13 residues. V lost 4 bases, J lost 3 bases, and 10 bases lay in between. CDR1 is LGHDT, CDR2 YNNKEL, per germline (reference sequence). CDR3 residues: CASSLWTDYEQYF. CDR3 nucleotide sequence: TGTGCCAGCAGCCTCTGGACAGACTACGAGCAGTACTTC.

This clone was detected only a few times. The rearrangement uses TRBV5-1 and TRBJ2-1; 8 bases match TRBD2. Losses at the gene ends were 2 bases for V and 8 bases for J; bases not matched to a gene: 9. Germline V gene sequence: CDR1 SGHRS, CDR2 YFSETQ. This CDR3 region has 15 residues. CDR3 loop: CASSLNSGGSDEQFF. The CDR3 DNA reads TGCGCCAGCAGCTTAAACAGCGGGGGATCGGATGAGCAGTTCTTC.

This clone was observed a single time. The V call is TRBV28, the J call TRBJ2-3, with D maybe TRBD2 (6 bases). The CDR3 consists of 15 residues. Germline V gene data show CDR1 as MDHEN and CDR2 as SYDVKM. Trimming cost V 2 bases and J 1 base, with 10 bases left between them. As DNA, the CDR3 is TGTGCCAGCAGTTTAAGCGGGCCCGGCACAGATACGCAGTATTTT. Its protein product is CASSLSGPGTDTQYF.

This chain uses TRBV5-8 with TRBJ2-2, with 8 positions matching TRBD1. This CDR3 has 16 amino acids. After removal of 4 bases from V and 2 bases from J, the junction contained 7 bases not matched to a gene. From germline, CDR1 is SGHTS and CDR2 YDEGEE. CDR3 DNA sequence: TGTGCCAGCAGCCGACAGGGGAGTTTTAACACCGGGGAGCTGTTTTTT. This gives the protein CASSRQGSFNTGELFF.

This chain joins TRBV29-1 and TRBJ2-5, with TRBD1 as a possible D gene (5 bases). The CDR3 consists of 12 residues. Germline V gives CDR1 SQVTM, CDR2 ANQGSEA. Trimming pared 4 bases from V and 5 bases from J, leaving 11 bases between. CDR3: CSVVRVRETQYF. CDR3 nucleotide sequence: TGCAGCGTTGTCAGGGTGCGGGAGACCCAGTACTTC. The variable domain in full, with the rest retrieved from reference TRBV29-1 and TRBJ2-5, is SAVISQKPSRDICQRGTSLTIQCQVDSQVTMMFWYRQQPGQSLTLIATANQGSEATYESGFVIDKFPISRPNLTFSTLTVSNMSPEDSSIYLCSVVRVRETQYFGPGTRLLVL.

On this clone: The sample carries other DNA sequences with the same CDR3. This rearrangement joins TRBV2 to TRBJ1-2; no clear D. V was shortened by 0 bases and J by 3 bases, with 5 bases between the two germline ends. The CDR3 length is 13 residues. CDR1 is SNHLY and CDR2 is FYNNEI in the germline V gene. The CDR3 nucleotides are TGTGCCAGCAGTGAAGCGCGAGACTATGGCTACACCTTC. It codes for CASSEARDYGYTF.

The chain combines TRBV4-3 with TRBJ1-2, with TRBD1 identical over 7 bases. The CDR3 runs to 14 residues. J gave up 5 bases and V 4 bases, and 7 bases lay outside the gene matches. CDR1 and CDR2 (germline): LGHNA, YSLEER. CDR3 sequence reads: CASSPRTGSYGYTF. CDR3 DNA sequence: TGCGCCAGCAGCCCCCGGACAGGTTCTTATGGCTACACCTTC.

This clone was counted a single time. The chain couples TRBV5-8 to TRBJ1-3; D is unclear. The CDR3 is made up of 17 amino acids. In germline, CDR1 is SGHTS, CDR2 YDEGEE. Trimming removed 0 bases from V and 0 bases from J, with 13 bases in between. The CDR3: CASSLESERFSGNTIYF. The CDR3 DNA reads as TGTGCCAGCAGCTTGGAAAGTGAGAGGTTCTCTGGAAACACCATATATTTT.

This rearrangement joins TRBV5-6 to TRBJ1-1; 8 bases are shared with TRBD1. The germline V gene has CDR1 SGHDT and CDR2 YYEEEE. Losses at the gene ends were 7 bases for V and 3 bases for J; bases not matched to a gene: 11. The length of the CDR3 is 15 residues. The CDR3 DNA is TGTGCCAGCGCAGGGGGCTCGGTATGGGACACTGAAGCTTTCTTT. Translated: CASAGGSVWDTEAFF.

This clone was recorded once. CDR3 sequence reads: CASTIIGTYGEKLFF. The CDR3 DNA reads TGTGCCAGCACCATTATCGGTACTTATGGTGAAAAACTGTTTTTT. The chain joins TRBV5-6 to TRBJ1-4, with D unclear. Trimming left V 6 bases short and J 7 bases short, with 19 bases between. The CDR3 extends over 15 amino acids. Germline CDR1 is SGHDT and CDR2 is YYEEEE.

The chain combines TRBV19 with TRBJ2-1; 9 positions match TRBD2. The CDR3 is 19 amino acids. Germline CDR1 and CDR2: LNHDA and SQIVND (reference sequence). The J segment lost 4 bases and the V segment lost 4 bases, leaving 17 bases of the junction unmatched. The chain's CDR3 is CASSRVAGEIGPIYNEQFF. DNA for the CDR3: TGTGCCAGTAGTAGGGTAGCGGGGGAAATCGGTCCCATTTACAATGAGCAGTTCTTC.

This chain uses TRBV3-1 (or the pseudogene TRBV3-2) with TRBJ2-1, with D possibly TRBD2 on 6 matching bases. CDR3 length equals 12 residues. Germline assignment: CDR1 LGHDT and CDR2 YNNKEL (reference sequence). Trimming left V 1 base short and J 13 bases short, with 11 bases between. CDR3 DNA: TGTGCCAGCAGCCAAGTGAGGGGACTTCAGTTCTTC. Its protein product is CASSQVRGLQFF.

The chain uses TRBV28 and TRBJ2-2, with a tentative D call TRBD2 (6 bases). CDR1 and CDR2 from the germline V gene are MDHEN and SYDVKM. Trimming removed 5 bases from V and 2 bases from J, with 12 bases in between. The CDR3 runs 15 residues. CDR3 sequence reads: CASSLPGTNTGELFF. The CDR3 bases are TGTGCCAGCAGTCTACCCGGGACTAACACCGGGGAGCTGTTTTTT.

This chain joins TRBV28 and TRBJ1-5, with D unresolved. This CDR3 spans 14 amino acids. Germline CDR1 is MDHEN and CDR2 is SYDVKM. V was clipped by 2 bases and J by 6 bases, with 11 bases between them. The CDR3 bases are TGTGCCAGCAGTTTAGTCCAGGAGGGTCAGCCCCAGCATTTT. Its protein product is CASSLVQEGQPQHF.

The genes are TRBV7-8 and TRBJ1-2; D remains ambiguous. This CDR3 is 16 amino acids long. The germline V gene encodes CDR1 SGHVS and CDR2 FQNEAQ. V lost 2 bases, J lost 3 bases, and 16 bases lay in between. The CDR3, as DNA: TGTGCCAGCAGCTTATTGATCCGATCCGGGTACTATGGCTACACCTTC. As protein: CASSLLIRSGYYGYTF. The whole variable domain, remainder taken from reference TRBV7-8 and TRBJ1-2, is GAGVSQSPRYKVAKRGQDVALRCDPISGHVSLFWYQQALGQGPEFLTYFQNEAQLDKSGLPSDRFFAERPEGSVSTLKIQRTQQEDSAVYLCASSLLIRSGYYGYTFGSGTRLTVV.

V is TRBV28 and J is TRBJ1-4, with D possibly TRBD1 on 6 matching bases. V was cut by 4 bases and J by 6 bases, with 15 bases left in between. The CDR3 has 15 amino acids. Germline loops: CDR1 MDHEN, CDR2 SYDVKM. Here the CDR3 DNA reads TGTGCCAGCAGTTCCCCGCCGACAGGAGATGAAAAACTGTTTTTT. Protein product: CASSSPPTGDEKLFF.